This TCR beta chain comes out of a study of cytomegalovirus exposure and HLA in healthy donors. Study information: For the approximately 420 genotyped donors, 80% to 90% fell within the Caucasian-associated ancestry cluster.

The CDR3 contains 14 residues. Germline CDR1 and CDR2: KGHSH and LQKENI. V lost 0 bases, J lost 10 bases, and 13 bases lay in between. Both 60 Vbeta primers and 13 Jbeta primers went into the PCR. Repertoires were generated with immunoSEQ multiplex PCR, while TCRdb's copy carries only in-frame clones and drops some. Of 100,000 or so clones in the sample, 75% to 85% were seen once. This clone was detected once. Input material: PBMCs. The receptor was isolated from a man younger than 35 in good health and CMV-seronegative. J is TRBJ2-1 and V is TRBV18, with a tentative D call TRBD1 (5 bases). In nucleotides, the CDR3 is TGTGCCAGCTCACCACCGCTTCGACAGCTCGAGCAGTTCTTC. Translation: CASSPPLRQLEQFF.